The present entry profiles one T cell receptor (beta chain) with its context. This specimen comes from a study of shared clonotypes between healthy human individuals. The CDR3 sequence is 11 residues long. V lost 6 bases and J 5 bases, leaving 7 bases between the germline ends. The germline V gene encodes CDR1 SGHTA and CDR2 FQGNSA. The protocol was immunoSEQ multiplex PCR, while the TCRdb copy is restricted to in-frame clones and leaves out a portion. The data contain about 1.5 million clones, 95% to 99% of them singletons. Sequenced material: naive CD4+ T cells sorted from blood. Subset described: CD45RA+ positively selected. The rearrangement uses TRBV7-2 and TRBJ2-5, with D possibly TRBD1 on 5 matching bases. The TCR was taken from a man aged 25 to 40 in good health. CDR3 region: CASRGLETQYF. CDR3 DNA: TGTGCCAGCAGGGGGCTGGAGACCCAGTACTTC.